A single sample gave rise to the 16 T cell receptor beta chains below, sequenced in a study of blood T cells in healthy people across ages. Using a J-beta primer mix together with a sample-barcoded 5' primer, a second PCR was run for roughly 6 to 11 cycles. TCRdb reanalysed the 5' RACE reads using MiXCR and keeps one entry per CDR3 protein. The top ten clones hold 30% to 45% of a sample with around 690,000 distinct CDR3 sequences, roughly three fifths of them seen once. The sequencing sample was made of blood. These receptors originate from a man aged 60 to 75 in good health.

The CDR3 protein is CASSETGFSYGYTF. DNA of the CDR3: TGTGCCAGCAGTGAGACGGGATTCAGCTATGGCTACACCTTC. This rearrangement joins TRBV2 to TRBJ1-2; D gene unclear. The CDR3 loop spans 14 amino acids. V was clipped by 3 bases and J by 4 bases, with 12 bases between them. Germline loops: CDR1 SNHLY, CDR2 FYNNEI.

This clonotype was observed a single time. The chain joins TRBV7-2 to TRBJ1-6; D unclear. Germline lookup yields CDR1 SGHTA and CDR2 FQGNSA. The CDR3 loop spans 16 amino acids. V lost 2 bases to trimming and J lost 8 bases, with 16 bases between them. The CDR3 loop is CASSLPRRGRDSPLHF. CDR3 nucleotide sequence: TGTGCCAGCAGCTTACCCCGGAGAGGGAGAGATTCACCCCTCCACTTT. Full variable domain (remainder filled in from reference TRBV7-2 and TRBJ1-6): GAGVSQSPSNKVTEKGKDVELRCDPISGHTALYWYRQSLGQGLEFLIYFQGNSAPDKSGLPSDRFSAERTGGSVSTLTIQRTQQEDSAVYLCASSLPRRGRDSPLHFGNGTRLTVT.

This sequence joins TRBV2 and TRBJ1-6; D gene ambiguous. The ends were cut back, 6 bases at V and 6 bases at J, with 6 bases in the middle. The CDR3 spans 12 residues. Germline CDR1 reads SNHLY; CDR2 reads FYNNEI. DNA for the CDR3: TGTGCCAGCAGGGTCACTAATTCACCCCTCCACTTT. It specifies CASRVTNSPLHF.

The rearrangement uses TRBV20-1 and TRBJ2-7, with TRBD2 matching 10 bases. The end of the DNA fits TRBJ2-5 better, so the J call may be wrong. The CDR3 runs to 13 residues. CDR1 and CDR2 from the germline V gene are DFQATT and SNEGSKA (reference sequence). Written as DNA, the CDR3 is TGCAGTGCTAGTCTAGCGGGGGTAGAGACCCAGTACTTC. As protein: CSASLAGVETQYF.

The rearrangement uses TRBV6-5 and TRBJ1-2; 8 bases agree with TRBD1. The CDR3 runs 15 residues. The V segment lost 4 bases and the J segment 2 bases; nucleotides outside the gene matches: 6. Germline CDR1 MNHEY, CDR2 SVGAGI. As DNA, the CDR3 is TGTGCCAGCAGTTCGCCGGGACAGGAGAACTATGGCTACACCTTC. Amino acids: CASSSPGQENYGYTF.

The chain combines TRBV12-3 or TRBV12-4 with TRBJ2-6; the match to TRBD1 covers 11 bases. V shed 0 bases, J shed 2 bases, and the junction held 6 bases outside the gene matches. CDR3 length equals 19 residues. CDR3 residues: CASSLARGTGGPGANVLTF. In DNA, the CDR3 is TGTGCCAGCAGTTTAGCGCGCGGGACAGGGGGTCCTGGGGCCAACGTCCTGACTTTC.

The chain joins TRBV2 to TRBJ2-1; 11 bases map to TRBD2. CDR1 and CDR2 (germline): SNHLY, FYNNEI. The CDR3 is 12 amino acids. The ends lost 8 bases at V and 9 bases at J; junction bases unmatched: 3. CDR3 sequence (DNA): TGTGCCAGCCAGGGACTAGCGGCTGAGCAGTTCTTC. It codes for CASQGLAAEQFF.

This chain links TRBV20-1 with TRBJ2-5; 8 bases align to TRBD2. Germline CDR1 and CDR2: DFQATT and SNEGSKA (reference sequence). This CDR3 contains 16 residues. With 1 base clipped from V and 2 bases from J, the junction kept 9 bases outside the gene matches. The CDR3 sequence is CSARVGTSGPQETQYF. The CDR3 DNA is TGCAGTGCTAGAGTAGGGACTAGTGGCCCTCAAGAGACCCAGTACTTC.

CDR3 protein: CSADSLQVATDTQYF. CDR3 DNA sequence: TGCAGTGCCGATTCGTTACAGGTGGCCACAGATACGCAGTATTTT. The genes are TRBV20-1 and TRBJ2-3; the D gene is possibly TRBD1 (5 bases). The germline gives CDR1 DFQATT, CDR2 SNEGSKA (reference sequence). V shed 6 bases and J shed 2 bases, with 18 bases lying between them. This CDR3 has 15 amino acids.

This clonotype has more than one count but fewer than ten. This chain uses TRBV20-1 with TRBJ2-1; D unresolved. Germline-derived CDR1 and CDR2 are DFQATT and SNEGSKA (reference sequence). V was shortened by 5 bases and J by 2 bases, with 13 bases between the two germline ends. The CDR3 extends over 14 amino acids. CDR3 amino acids: CSAPRSLAYNEQFF. The CDR3, as DNA: TGCAGTGCTCCGCGGAGCCTGGCCTACAATGAGCAGTTCTTC.

This chain joins TRBV12-3 or TRBV12-4 and TRBJ2-4; D not certain. The J call is doubtful: the DNA matches TRBJ2-7 better. The CDR3 consists of 13 residues. The CDR3 DNA reads as TGTGCCAGCAGTGCTGAGACATCTAGCGAGCAGTACTTC. This codes for CASSAETSSEQYF.

This chain links TRBV6-1 with TRBJ2-7, with D maybe TRBD1 (6 bases). CDR1 and CDR2 from the germline V gene are MNHNS and SASEGT. This CDR3 comprises 13 residues. V lost 5 bases and J 5 bases, leaving 13 bases between the germline ends. CDR3 in amino acids: CASSTEHRDEQYF. CDR3 bases: TGTGCCAGCAGTACAGAGCACAGGGACGAGCAGTACTTC.

This clonotype was detected only once. The V and J genes are TRBV28 and TRBJ2-5; 8 bases agree with TRBD2. V was clipped by 5 bases and J by 2 bases; unmatched bases: 10. The germline CDR1 and CDR2 sequences are MDHEN and SYDVKM. The CDR3 loop spans 16 amino acids. CDR3 sequence: CASSLSSGVTQETQYF. The CDR3 DNA reads as TGTGCCAGCAGTCTAAGTAGCGGGGTGACACAAGAGACCCAGTACTTC.

A note on this clonotype: This could be a read error, since a much larger clone is one nucleotide away. The rearrangement uses TRBV20-1 and TRBJ1-2; D gene uncertain. The CDR3 totals 12 residues. The germline gives CDR1 DFQATT, CDR2 SNEGSKA (reference sequence). Written as DNA, the CDR3 is TGCAGTACTAGCGAGGCTAACTATGGCTACACCTTC. Translating it yields CSTSEANYGYTF.

The V and J genes are TRBV7-2 and TRBJ2-5, with 7 positions matching TRBD1. The J call may be mistaken, given a closer DNA end match to TRBJ2-7. Germline V gene data show CDR1 as SGHTA and CDR2 as FQGNSA. The CDR3 consists of 16 residues. The DNA for the CDR3 is TGTGCCAGCAGCTTAGGAGGGGGCAGGCCCCCCAACGAGCAGTACTTC. Protein sequence: CASSLGGGRPPNEQYF.

This clonotype was seen more than once but under ten times. The rearrangement uses TRBV6-5 and TRBJ2-1; 11 bases align to TRBD2. The germline V gene has CDR1 MNHEY and CDR2 SVGAGI. The CDR3 extends over 15 amino acids. V gave up 5 bases and J gave up 5 bases; unmatched junction bases: 5. CDR3 in amino acids: CASSRLAGKDNEQFF. CDR3 bases: TGTGCCAGCAGTCGACTAGCGGGGAAAGACAATGAGCAGTTCTTC.